The source of this TCR beta chain is a study of beta chain features in type 1 diabetes. Concerning this clone itself: Its cognate antigen is unknown.

The CDR3 consists of 14 residues. Trimming took off 2 bases at V and 2 bases at J, with 8 bases between the two ends. Germline loops: CDR1 MNHEY, CDR2 SVGAGI. General study results and limits: Moderately but significantly shorter TCRB CDR3s were found in Type 1 diabetes patients in all four CD4+ subsets.

Sequencing targeted expressed TCRB transcripts, as all isolated RNA had been reverse transcribed. The protocol was immunoSEQ multiplex PCR, while the TCRdb copy is restricted to in-frame clones and leaves out a portion. In the table there are about 640,000 clones, over 10% of which are singletons. The V and J genes are TRBV6-5 and TRBJ2-3; D is unclear. The source is a man aged 25 to 40 with type 1 diabetes. Sequencing used naive CD4+ T cells from blood. CDR3 nucleotide sequence: TGTGCCAGCAGTTACGTGGCGGTCACAGATACGCAGTATTTT. Translated: CASSYVAVTDTQYF.